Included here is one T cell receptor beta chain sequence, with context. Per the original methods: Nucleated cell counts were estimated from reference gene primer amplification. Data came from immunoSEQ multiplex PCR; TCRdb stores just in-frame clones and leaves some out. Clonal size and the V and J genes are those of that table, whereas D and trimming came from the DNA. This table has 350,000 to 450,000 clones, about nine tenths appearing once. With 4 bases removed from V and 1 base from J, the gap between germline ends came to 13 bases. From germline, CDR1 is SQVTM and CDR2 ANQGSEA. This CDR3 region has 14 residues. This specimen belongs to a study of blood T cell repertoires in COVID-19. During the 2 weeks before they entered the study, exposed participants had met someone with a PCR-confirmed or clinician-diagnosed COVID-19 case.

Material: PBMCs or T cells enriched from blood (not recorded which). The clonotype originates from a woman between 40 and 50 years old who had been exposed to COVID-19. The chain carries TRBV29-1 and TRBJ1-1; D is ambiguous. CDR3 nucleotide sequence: TGCAGCGTTGCTGACCGTTCTAGGAACACTGAAGCTTTCTTT. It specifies CSVADRSRNTEAFF.